A single sample is the source of the 4 T cell receptor beta chains below, sequenced in a study of cytomegalovirus exposure and HLA in healthy donors. PCR involved 60 Vbeta and 13 Jbeta primers. Generated by immunoSEQ multiplex PCR, the TCRdb table keeps only in-frame clones and is missing some. The sample has some 170,000 clones, around 75% seen once. Sequencing input: PBMCs. The receptors originated from a male donor in good health and CMV-seronegative.

The rearrangement links TRBV15 to TRBJ1-2, with 8 nucleotides matching TRBD1. Germline V gene lookup returns CDR1 LNHNV and CDR2 YYDKDF (reference sequence). With 5 bases clipped from V and 5 bases from J, the junction kept 7 bases outside the gene matches. The CDR3 loop spans 14 amino acids. CDR3 amino acids: CATSSLGTGYGYTF. In DNA, the CDR3 is TGTGCCACCAGCTCCCTCGGGACAGGTTATGGCTACACCTTC.

The chain couples TRBV9 to TRBJ1-1, with D perhaps TRBD1 (5 bases). V lost 3 bases, J lost 7 bases, and 13 bases lay in between. The CDR3 is 13 amino acids. The germline gives CDR1 SGDLS, CDR2 YYNGEE. CDR3 nucleotide sequence: TGTGCCAGCAGCGGACAGACAGAGTTTGAAGCTTTCTTT. Translating gives CASSGQTEFEAFF.

Only a few counts were recorded for this clone. The J gene is TRBJ2-3, the V gene TRBV28, with a tentative D call TRBD2 (6 bases). The CDR3 runs to 17 residues. Germline V gene sequence: CDR1 MDHEN, CDR2 SYDVKM. V dropped 11 bases and J dropped 0 bases, with 24 bases sitting between them. The CDR3 sequence: CASRKIAGSPSTDTQYF. Written as DNA, the CDR3 is TGTGCCTCCCGGAAGATAGCCGGGAGTCCTAGCACAGATACGCAGTATTTT.

The rearrangement uses TRBV2 and TRBJ2-5; the match to TRBD2 covers 7 bases. The V and J ends lost 4 bases and 5 bases, in that order; junction bases with no gene match: 7. This CDR3 comprises 14 residues. Germline lookup yields CDR1 SNHLY and CDR2 FYNNEI. The CDR3 DNA is TGTGCCAGCAGTGCGGGCGGGGGAAGGGAGACCCAGTACTTC. Its protein product is CASSAGGGRETQYF.